These 9 T cell receptor beta chains were all obtained from the same sample, sequenced in a study of beta chain bispecific antibodies for T cell cancers. Regarding the study as a whole: Normal T cells contributed less of the targeted TRBV signal than the leukemia cells did.

TCRdb ran MiXCR on the 5' RACE reads and lists one entry per CDR3 protein. The repertoire consists of more than 15,000 distinct CDR3 sequences, with less than 2.5% occurring once and the leading ten covering less than 8.5%. Antigens of these TCRs are unknown. Blood mononuclear cells were expanded for approximately 3 days using either OKT3 anti-CD3 antibody or CD3/CD28 beads. The sample comprised healthy donor T cells cultured with leukemia cells. The receptors were gathered from a human donor in good health. Some clones in this sample may be carry-over from other donors' samples.

This clonotype was recorded many times. This chain joins TRBV12-3 or TRBV12-4 and TRBJ2-7; D may be TRBD1 or TRBD2 (5 bases each). This CDR3 has 12 amino acids. V gave up 2 bases and J gave up 5 bases, with 7 bases separating them. The DNA of the CDR3 is TGTGCCAGCAGTTTAATGGGACACGAGCAGTACTTC. It yields the protein CASSLMGHEQYF.

This clonotype was seen ten or more times. This rearrangement joins TRBV7-9 to TRBJ2-7, with 12 bases lining up with TRBD2. The CDR3 covers 16 residues. The germline V gene encodes CDR1 SEHNR and CDR2 FQNEAQ (reference sequence). V was pared by 0 bases and J by 2 bases, with 2 bases of the junction left unmatched. The CDR3 DNA follows: TGTGCCAGCAGCTTAGCGCGGACTAGCGGGACCTACGAGCAGTACTTC. It translates to CASSLARTSGTYEQYF.

The sample holds many counts of this clonotype. The rearrangement uses TRBV9 and TRBJ2-1, with 13 bases that match TRBD2. Germline V gene lookup returns CDR1 SGDLS and CDR2 YYNGEE. The CDR3 spans 14 residues. After removal of 4 bases from V and 9 bases from J, the junction contained 4 bases not matched to a gene. Here the CDR3 reads CASSFGLAGVEQFF. For the CDR3, the DNA is TGTGCCAGCAGCTTCGGACTAGCGGGGGTTGAGCAGTTCTTC.

The table lists this clonotype with many counts. The chain is built from TRBV9 and TRBJ2-2, with D hard to call. The CDR3 consists of 16 residues. CDR1 SGDLS and CDR2 YYNGEE come from the germline V gene. Trimming cost V 0 bases and J 0 bases, with 9 bases left between them. CDR3 sequence: CASSVAGAANTGELFF. In DNA, the CDR3 is TGTGCCAGCAGCGTAGCTGGCGCGGCGAACACCGGGGAGCTGTTTTTT.

This clonotype was seen ten or more times. The rearrangement links TRBV9 to TRBJ2-5; D could derive from TRBD1 or TRBD2 (5 bases each). Germline loops: CDR1 SGDLS, CDR2 YYNGEE. Trimming took 2 bases from V and 1 from J, leaving 15 bases between them. The CDR3 consists of 16 residues. The chain's CDR3 is CASSVAPRGLQETQYF. As DNA, the CDR3 is TGTGCCAGCAGCGTTGCGCCGAGGGGTCTCCAAGAGACCCAGTACTTC. The full variable domain, completed using reference TRBV9 and TRBJ2-5, is DSGVTQTPKHLITATGQRVTLRCSPRSGDLSVYWYQQSLDQGLQFLIQYYNGEERAKGNILERFSAQQFPDLHSELNLSSLELGDSALYFCASSVAPRGLQETQYFGPGTRLLVL.

This clonotype was detected many times. This chain uses TRBV10-3 with TRBJ2-5; 7 positions agree with TRBD2. The V gene's germline CDR1 is ENHRY and CDR2 SYGVKD. V was pared by 0 bases and J by 7 bases, with 11 bases of the junction left unmatched. The CDR3 spans 16 residues. CDR3 in amino acids: CAISESLGTTLRTQYF. Here the CDR3 DNA reads TGTGCCATCAGTGAGTCTTTAGGGACTACCCTTAGGACCCAGTACTTC.

This clonotype was recorded many times. At one boundary the junction diverges from the germline segment, which might be a read error. The V call is TRBV7-9, the J call TRBJ2-1, with TRBD2 matching over 7 bases. This CDR3 contains 14 residues. The germline CDR1 and CDR2 sequences are SEHNR and FQNEAQ (reference sequence). This CDR3 is CASGLTGDYHEQFF. CDR3 in DNA: TGTGCCAGCGGATTGACCGGGGACTACCATGAGCAGTTCTTC. Drawing the rest from reference TRBV7-9 and TRBJ2-1, the complete variable domain is DTGVSQNPRHKITKRGQNVTFRCDPISEHNRLYWYRQTLGQGPEFLTYFQNEAQLEKSRLLSDRFSAERPKGSFSTLEIQRTEQGDSAMYLCASGLTGDYHEQFFGPGTRLTVL.

This clonotype was found many times. The CDR3 nucleotides are TGTGCCAGCAGTTATTTACCCCGGGAGAACACTGAAGCTTTCTTT. Translating gives CASSYLPRENTEAFF. J is TRBJ1-1 and V is TRBV6-5; D is uncertain. The CDR3 contains 15 residues. In germline, CDR1 is MNHEY, CDR2 SVGAGI. The germline V and J ends were trimmed by 3 bases and 1 base, with 12 bases remaining between them.

Sample share makes this clonotype medium-sized. J is TRBJ1-3 and V is TRBV9; D is possibly TRBD1 (6 bases). Germline V gene lookup returns CDR1 SGDLS and CDR2 YYNGEE. CDR3 length equals 15 residues. With 2 bases removed from V and 0 bases from J, the gap between germline ends came to 9 bases. Here the CDR3 reads CASSVGAISGNTIYF. The CDR3 DNA reads TGTGCCAGCAGCGTGGGGGCAATCTCTGGAAACACCATATATTTT. The whole variable domain, remainder taken from reference TRBV9 and TRBJ1-3, is DSGVTQTPKHLITATGQRVTLRCSPRSGDLSVYWYQQSLDQGLQFLIQYYNGEERAKGNILERFSAQQFPDLHSELNLSSLELGDSALYFCASSVGAISGNTIYFGEGSWLTVV.